One and the same sample provided the 10 T cell receptor beta chains below, sequenced in a study of radiotherapy plus CTLA-4 blockade in lung cancer. Produced via immunoSEQ multiplex PCR; TCRdb's table is partial and in-frame only. The table shows fewer than 35,000 clones, with roughly three quarters occurring only once. The sequences come from peripheral blood, collected from a patient treated with radiotherapy plus ipilimumab. The receptor source for this set is a human donor with non-small cell lung cancer that progressed on radiotherapy plus ipilimumab.

This chain uses TRBV28 with TRBJ1-1; TRBD1 is a possible D gene (5 bases). Germline V lookup: CDR1 MDHEN, CDR2 SYDVKM. The CDR3 covers 13 residues. V lost 2 bases, J lost 4 bases, and 8 bases lay in between. This CDR3 is CASSLGTVTEAFF. DNA of the CDR3: TGTGCCAGCAGTTTAGGGACGGTCACTGAAGCTTTCTTT.

The CDR3 spells CATGTQGYNEQFF. CDR3 nucleotide sequence: TGTGCCACCGGGACCCAAGGCTACAATGAGCAGTTCTTC. The genes are TRBV2 and TRBJ2-1, with D possibly called TRBD1 or TRBD2 (5 bases each). Germline CDR1 and CDR2: SNHLY and FYNNEI. This CDR3 contains 13 residues. Trimming took off 10 bases at V and 3 bases at J, with 13 bases between the two ends.

The V and J genes are TRBV4-1 and TRBJ1-1; tentatively, D is TRBD1 (5 bases). V was trimmed by 2 bases and J by 8 bases, leaving 18 bases between them. This CDR3 spans 15 amino acids. Germline CDR1 reads MGHRA; CDR2 reads YSYEKL. In DNA form, the CDR3 reads TGCGCCAGCAGCCAACTAGGATCAGGGCCGGGCGAAGCTTTCTTT. It specifies CASSQLGSGPGEAFF.

The chain has TRBV27 and TRBJ1-1, with D perhaps matching TRBD1 (6 bases). Looked up from germline, CDR1 is MNHEY and CDR2 is SMNVEV (reference sequence). V lost 6 bases, J lost 6 bases, and 14 bases lay in between. There are 13 residues in the CDR3. In DNA form, the CDR3 reads TGTGCCAGCAGCAGGGGCCCTGAGGCTGAAGCTTTCTTT. Encoded protein: CASSRGPEAEAFF.

This clone was detected a few times. The J gene is TRBJ1-1, the V gene TRBV28; D unresolved. The CDR3 runs to 14 residues. Germline V gene sequence: CDR1 MDHEN, CDR2 SYDVKM. Trimming took off 3 bases at V and 1 base at J, with 9 bases between the two ends. DNA of the CDR3: TGTGCCAGCAGTTTCTTCGACGAGAACACTGAAGCTTTCTTT. This translates into CASSFFDENTEAFF.

The gene calls are TRBV9 and TRBJ2-2; no firm D call. The V gene's germline CDR1 is SGDLS and CDR2 YYNGEE. The CDR3 sequence is 16 residues long. V gave up 0 bases and J gave up 0 bases, with 9 bases separating them. The CDR3 spells CASSVEARTNTGELFF. In nucleotides, the CDR3 is TGTGCCAGCAGCGTAGAAGCGCGTACGAACACCGGGGAGCTGTTTTTT.

This chain links TRBV5-4 with TRBJ2-1, with TRBD1 matching 10 bases. The V gene end was trimmed by 2 bases and the J gene end by 5 bases; junction bases not matched to a gene: 10. Germline values: CDR1 SGHNT, CDR2 YYREEE (reference sequence). The CDR3 has 17 amino acids. The CDR3 region has the DNA TGTGCCAGCAGCTTCCCCTCCGTTGGACAGGGGGACAATGAGCAGTTCTTC. This sequence encodes CASSFPSVGQGDNEQFF.

The V and J genes are TRBV19 and TRBJ1-5; 11 positions match TRBD1. The CDR3 contains 16 residues. Trimming cost V 5 bases and J 6 bases; bases outside gene matches: 9. Per the germline V gene, CDR1 is LNHDA and CDR2 is SQIVND (reference sequence). This CDR3 is CASSSSRDRGSQPQHF. The DNA of the CDR3 is TGTGCCAGTAGTTCCTCCCGGGACAGGGGGAGTCAGCCCCAGCATTTT.

This clone occurred a few times. V is TRBV5-4 and J is TRBJ2-7; a possible D gene is TRBD2 (6 bases). Per germline, CDR1 SGHNT and CDR2 YYREEE (reference sequence). V dropped 0 bases and J dropped 2 bases, with 24 bases sitting between them. CDR3 length: 19 residues. Here the CDR3 reads CASSLGFLTGGTSTYEQYF. CDR3 nucleotide sequence: TGTGCCAGCAGCTTGGGTTTTCTCACGGGCGGGACCTCAACCTACGAGCAGTACTTC.

The chain couples TRBV27 to TRBJ2-2, with D possibly being TRBD1 or TRBD2 (6 bases each). Germline-derived CDR1 and CDR2 are MNHEY and SMNVEV (reference sequence). There are 18 residues in the CDR3. With 2 bases removed from V and 1 base from J, the gap between germline ends came to 17 bases. The CDR3 DNA sequence: TGTGCCAGCAGTTTAGAAGTCGGGGGCAGCAGGAACACCGGGGAGCTGTTTTTT. Translated, it gives CASSLEVGGSRNTGELFF.